This T cell receptor (beta chain) was identified in a study of shared clonotypes between healthy human individuals. The CDR3 has 15 residues. V trimming: 10 bases; J trimming: 3 bases; junction bases outside the gene matches: 10. CDR1 and CDR2 from the germline V gene are WSHSY and SAAADI. The repertoire was sequenced with immunoSEQ multiplex PCR; TCRdb's copy has only in-frame clones and lacks some. Among 1,500,000 or so clones listed, around 97% were seen once. V usage is TRBV10-2 and J usage is TRBJ2-3, with 10 bases identical to TRBD1. This sequence originates from a man younger than 45 in good health. Sequenced: naive CD4+ T cells sorted from blood. Documented subset: CD45RA+ positively selected. The CDR3 reads CANSGGTGETDTQYF. Here the CDR3 DNA reads TGCGCCAACTCGGGCGGGACAGGGGAAACAGATACGCAGTATTTT.